This TCR beta chain was identified in a study of vaccination and CD4 T cells after COVID-19. The treatment here: approximately 9-day PBMC culture with coronavirus spike peptide pools or control peptides (ViraFEST assay). Sequence data for DNA of cultured CD4+ T cells were generated by the Oncomine TCR Beta short-read assay. TCRdb processed the PCR reads anew with MiXCR; each CDR3 protein has one entry. Counted here are 11,000 or so distinct CDR3 sequences, 35% to 50% occurring once; the ten biggest clones make up around 18%. On this clonotype itself: Antigen unknown.

Input material: cultured CD4+ T cells from blood. This receptor was obtained from a human donor with COVID-19.

CDR3: CASSEGRAGTEAFF. For the CDR3, the DNA is TGTGCCAGCAGTGAGGGCAGGGCAGGGACTGAAGCTTTCTTT. V gene TRBV2 combines with J gene TRBJ1-1; D might be TRBD1 (5 bases). This CDR3 has 14 amino acids. Looked up from germline, CDR1 is SNHLY and CDR2 is FYNNEI. V was trimmed by 3 bases and J by 5 bases, leaving 13 bases between them.